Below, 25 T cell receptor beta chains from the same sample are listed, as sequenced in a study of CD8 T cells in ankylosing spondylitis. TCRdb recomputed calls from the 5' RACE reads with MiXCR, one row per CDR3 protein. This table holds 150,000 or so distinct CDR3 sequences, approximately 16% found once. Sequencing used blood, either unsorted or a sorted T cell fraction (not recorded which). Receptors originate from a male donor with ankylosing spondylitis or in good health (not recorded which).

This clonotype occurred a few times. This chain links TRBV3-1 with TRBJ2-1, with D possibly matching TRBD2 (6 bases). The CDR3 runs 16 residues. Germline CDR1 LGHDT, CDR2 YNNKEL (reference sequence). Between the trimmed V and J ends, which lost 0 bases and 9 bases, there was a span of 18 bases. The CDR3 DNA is TGTGCCAGCAGCCAAGAAGATGGAGCGGGTCGGAGTGAGCAGTTCTTC. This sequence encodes CASSQEDGAGRSEQFF.

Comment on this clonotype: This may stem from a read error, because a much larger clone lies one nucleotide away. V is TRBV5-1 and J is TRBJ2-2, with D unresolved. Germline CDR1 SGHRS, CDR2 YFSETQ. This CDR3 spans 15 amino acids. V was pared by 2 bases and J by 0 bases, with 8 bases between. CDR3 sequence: CASSFGQPNTGELFF. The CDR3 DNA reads TGCGCCAGCAGCTTTGGGCAGCCGAACACCGGGGAGCTGTTTTTT. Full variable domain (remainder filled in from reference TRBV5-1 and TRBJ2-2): KAGVTQTPRYLIKTRGQQVTLSCSPISGHRSVSWYQQTPGQGLQFLFEYFSETQRNKGNFPGRFSGRQFSNSRSEMNVSTLELGDSALYLCASSFGQPNTGELFFGEGSRLTVL.

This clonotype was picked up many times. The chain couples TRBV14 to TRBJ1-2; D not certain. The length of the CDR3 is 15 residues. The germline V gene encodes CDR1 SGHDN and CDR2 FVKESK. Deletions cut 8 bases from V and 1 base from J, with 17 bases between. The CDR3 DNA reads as TGTGCCAGCGACTTCGGAGACGGACTTAACTATGGCTACACCTTC. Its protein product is CASDFGDGLNYGYTF.

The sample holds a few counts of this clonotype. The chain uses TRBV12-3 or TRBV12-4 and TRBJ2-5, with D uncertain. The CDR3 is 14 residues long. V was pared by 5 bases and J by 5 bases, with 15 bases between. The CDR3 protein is CASSVSTGGETQYF. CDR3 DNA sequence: TGTGCCAGCAGTGTATCTACGGGTGGGGAGACCCAGTACTTC.

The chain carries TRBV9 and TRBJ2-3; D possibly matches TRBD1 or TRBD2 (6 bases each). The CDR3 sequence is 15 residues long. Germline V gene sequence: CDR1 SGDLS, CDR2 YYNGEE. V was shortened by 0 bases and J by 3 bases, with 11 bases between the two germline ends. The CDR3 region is CASSVDGGLTDTQYF. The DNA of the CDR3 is TGTGCCAGCAGCGTAGATGGGGGGCTAACAGATACGCAGTATTTT.

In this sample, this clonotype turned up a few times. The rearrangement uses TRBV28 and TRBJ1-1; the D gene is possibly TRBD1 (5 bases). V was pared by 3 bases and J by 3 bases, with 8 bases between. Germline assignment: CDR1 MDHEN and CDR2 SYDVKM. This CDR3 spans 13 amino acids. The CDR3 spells CASSLAGDTEAFF. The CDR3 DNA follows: TGTGCCAGCAGTTTGGCGGGGGACACTGAAGCTTTCTTT.

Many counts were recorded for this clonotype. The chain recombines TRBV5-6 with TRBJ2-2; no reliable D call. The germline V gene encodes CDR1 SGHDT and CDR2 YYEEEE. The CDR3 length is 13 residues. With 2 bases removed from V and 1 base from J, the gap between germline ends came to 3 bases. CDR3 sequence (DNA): TGTGCCAGCAGCTTTTGGAACACCGGGGAGCTGTTTTTT. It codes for CASSFWNTGELFF.

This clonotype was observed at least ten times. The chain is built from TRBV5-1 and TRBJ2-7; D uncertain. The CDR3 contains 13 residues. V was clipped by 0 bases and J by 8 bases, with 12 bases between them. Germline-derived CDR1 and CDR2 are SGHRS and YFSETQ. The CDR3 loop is CASSLERMEKQYF. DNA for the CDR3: TGCGCCAGCAGCTTGGAAAGGATGGAAAAGCAGTACTTC. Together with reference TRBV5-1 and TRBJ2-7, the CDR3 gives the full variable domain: KAGVTQTPRYLIKTRGQQVTLSCSPISGHRSVSWYQQTPGQGLQFLFEYFSETQRNKGNFPGRFSGRQFSNSRSEMNVSTLELGDSALYLCASSLERMEKQYFGPGTRLTVT.

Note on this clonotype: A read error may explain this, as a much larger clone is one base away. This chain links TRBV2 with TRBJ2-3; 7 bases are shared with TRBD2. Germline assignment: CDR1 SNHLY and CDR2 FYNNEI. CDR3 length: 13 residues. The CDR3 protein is CASGESTGLAQYF. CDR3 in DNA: TGTGCCAGCGGTGAAAGTACAGGACTAGCGCAGTATTTT.

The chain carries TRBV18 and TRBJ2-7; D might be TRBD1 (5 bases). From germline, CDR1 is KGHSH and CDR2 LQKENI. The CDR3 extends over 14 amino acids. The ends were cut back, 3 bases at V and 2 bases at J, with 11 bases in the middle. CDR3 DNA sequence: TGTGCCAGCTCACCGGATGCAGGGACCTACGAGCAGTACTTC. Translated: CASSPDAGTYEQYF.

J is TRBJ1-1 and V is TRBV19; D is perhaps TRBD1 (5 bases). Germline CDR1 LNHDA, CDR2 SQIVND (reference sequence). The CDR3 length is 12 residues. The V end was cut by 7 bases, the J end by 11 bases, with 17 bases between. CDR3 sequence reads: CASNPLGGSAFF. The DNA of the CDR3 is TGTGCCAGTAACCCCCTGGGGGGATCTGCTTTCTTT.

DNA for the CDR3: TGCAGCGTTGAATTAGCTCGCGGACTAATGTACTTC. It translates to CSVELARGLMYF. The genes are TRBV29-1 and TRBJ2-7; D might be TRBD2 (6 bases). Germline V lookup: CDR1 SQVTM, CDR2 ANQGSEA. V was cut by 2 bases and J by 12 bases, with 17 bases left in between. The CDR3 covers 12 residues.

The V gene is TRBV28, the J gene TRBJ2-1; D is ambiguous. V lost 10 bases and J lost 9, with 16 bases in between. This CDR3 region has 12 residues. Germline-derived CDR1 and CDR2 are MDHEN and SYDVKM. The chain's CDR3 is CATHLRSGEQFF. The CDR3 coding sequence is TGTGCCACCCACCTAAGGTCGGGTGAGCAGTTCTTC.

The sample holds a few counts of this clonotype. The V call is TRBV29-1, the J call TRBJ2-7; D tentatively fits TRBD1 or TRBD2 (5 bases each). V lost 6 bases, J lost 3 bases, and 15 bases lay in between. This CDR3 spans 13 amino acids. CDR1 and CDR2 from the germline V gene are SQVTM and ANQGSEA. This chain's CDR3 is CSVGETVGYEQYF. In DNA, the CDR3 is TGCAGCGTGGGGGAGACAGTGGGCTACGAGCAGTACTTC.

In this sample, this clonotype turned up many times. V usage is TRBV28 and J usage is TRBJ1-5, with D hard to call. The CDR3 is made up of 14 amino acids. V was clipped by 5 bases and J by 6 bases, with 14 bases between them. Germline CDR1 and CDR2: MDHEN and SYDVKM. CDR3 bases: TGTGCCAGCAGTCCCCGGCAGGTCGCTCAGCCCCAGCATTTT. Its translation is CASSPRQVAQPQHF.

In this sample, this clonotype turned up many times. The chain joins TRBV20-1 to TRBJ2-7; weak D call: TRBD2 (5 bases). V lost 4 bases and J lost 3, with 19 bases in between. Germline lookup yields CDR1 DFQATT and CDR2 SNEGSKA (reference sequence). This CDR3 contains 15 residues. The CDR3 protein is CSATIPRALDYEQYF. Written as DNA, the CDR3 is TGCAGTGCTACCATACCGAGGGCACTCGACTACGAGCAGTACTTC.

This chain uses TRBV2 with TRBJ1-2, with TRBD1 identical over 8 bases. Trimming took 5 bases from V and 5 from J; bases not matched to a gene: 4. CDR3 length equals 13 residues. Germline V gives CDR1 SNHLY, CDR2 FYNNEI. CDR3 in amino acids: CASSLDREYGYTF. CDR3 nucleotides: TGTGCCAGCAGTCTGGACAGGGAATATGGCTACACCTTC.

This CDR3 reads CSVEGRDEQFF. The CDR3 DNA follows: TGCAGCGTTGAAGGTCGGGATGAGCAGTTCTTC. This chain links TRBV29-1 with TRBJ2-1, with no clear D. The CDR3 covers 11 residues. Trimming cost V 1 base and J 8 bases, with 6 bases left between them. Germline CDR1 reads SQVTM; CDR2 reads ANQGSEA.

The CDR3 nucleotides are TGTGCCAGCAGCCAAGATACTAGCGGAGGTTACTACGAGCAGTACTTC. This codes for CASSQDTSGGYYEQYF. V and J are TRBV5-4 and TRBJ2-7; 8 nucleotides align to TRBD2. This CDR3 is built from 16 residues. V lost 4 bases and J lost 3; bases outside the gene matches: 12. CDR1 is SGHNT and CDR2 is YYREEE in the germline V gene (reference sequence).

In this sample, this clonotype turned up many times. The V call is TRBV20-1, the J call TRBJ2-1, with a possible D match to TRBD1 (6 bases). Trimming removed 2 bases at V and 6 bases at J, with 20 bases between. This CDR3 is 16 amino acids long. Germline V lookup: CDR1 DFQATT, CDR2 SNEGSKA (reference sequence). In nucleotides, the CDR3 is TGCAGTGCTAGAAATAGCCTTAACAGGGTTGGCAATGAGCAGTTCTTC. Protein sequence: CSARNSLNRVGNEQFF.

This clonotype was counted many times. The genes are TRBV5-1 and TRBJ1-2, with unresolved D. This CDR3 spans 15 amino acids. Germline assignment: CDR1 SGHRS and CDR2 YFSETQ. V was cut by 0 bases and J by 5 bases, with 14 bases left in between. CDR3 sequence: CASSLGTAQEYGYTF. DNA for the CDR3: TGCGCCAGCAGCTTGGGAACGGCCCAGGAATATGGCTACACCTTC.

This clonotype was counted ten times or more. The CDR3 spells CASSLSWLADNEQFF. DNA for the CDR3: TGTGCCAGCAGTTTATCATGGCTAGCGGACAATGAGCAGTTCTTC. This chain uses TRBV27 with TRBJ2-1; 7 bases line up with TRBD2. V lost 0 bases to trimming and J lost 5 bases; unmatched junction nucleotides: 4. Germline CDR1 and CDR2: MNHEY and SMNVEV (reference sequence). This CDR3 has 15 amino acids.

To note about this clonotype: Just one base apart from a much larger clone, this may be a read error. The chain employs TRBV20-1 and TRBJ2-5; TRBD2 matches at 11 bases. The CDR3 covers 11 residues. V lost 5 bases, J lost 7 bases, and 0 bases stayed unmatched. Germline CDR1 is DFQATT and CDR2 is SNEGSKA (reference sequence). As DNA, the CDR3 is TGCAGTGCTGGACTAGCGGGGACCCAGTACTTC. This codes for CSAGLAGTQYF.

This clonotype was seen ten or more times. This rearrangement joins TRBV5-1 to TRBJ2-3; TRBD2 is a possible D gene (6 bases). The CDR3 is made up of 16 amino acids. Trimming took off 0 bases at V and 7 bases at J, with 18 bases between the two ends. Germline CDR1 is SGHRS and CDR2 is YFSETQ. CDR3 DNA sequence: TGCGCCAGCAGCTTGGGTCGGGGGTTAAAGCGAAATACGCAGTATTTT. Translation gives CASSLGRGLKRNTQYF.

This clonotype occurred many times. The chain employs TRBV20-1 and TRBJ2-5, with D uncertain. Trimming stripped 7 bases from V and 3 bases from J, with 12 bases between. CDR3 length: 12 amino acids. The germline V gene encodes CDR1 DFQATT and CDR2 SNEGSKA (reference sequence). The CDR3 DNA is TGCAGTGGTAGGCGCGGAAAAGAGACCCAGTACTTC. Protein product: CSGRRGKETQYF.